Listed here are 21 T cell receptor beta chains from one sample, sequenced in a study of shared clonotypes between healthy human individuals. Profiling relied on immunoSEQ multiplex PCR, and the TCRdb table lists in-frame clones only, not all of them. The sample has millions of clones; about 92% are singletons. Sequencing was carried out using naive CD4+ T cells sorted from blood. Subset described: CD45RA+ positively selected. These receptors were collected from a man aged 18 to 29 in good health.

This chain joins TRBV5-1 and TRBJ1-4; D gene ambiguous. Germline V gene lookup returns CDR1 SGHRS and CDR2 YFSETQ. The V gene lost 4 bases and the J gene lost 3 bases, with 7 bases spanning the gap. CDR3 size: 13 residues. CDR3 region: CASSREANEKLFF. CDR3 DNA sequence: TGCGCCAGCAGCAGGGAGGCTAATGAAAAACTGTTTTTT.

Remarks on this clone: In the same sample, other DNA sequences code for this CDR3. This chain connects TRBV10-3 to TRBJ1-5; D may be TRBD1 (5 bases). The V and J ends lost 0 bases and 2 bases respectively, with 8 bases between them. The CDR3 extends over 15 amino acids. The V gene's germline CDR1 is ENHRY and CDR2 SYGVKD. CDR3 in DNA: TGTGCCATCAGTGAGTCTGGAGGGGGCAATCAGCCCCAGCATTTT. It translates to CAISESGGGNQPQHF.

This clone was seen a handful of times. Additional DNA sequences in this sample encode the identical CDR3. This chain joins TRBV5-4 and TRBJ2-1; 7 nucleotides align to TRBD2. The junction had 0 bases not matched to a gene; V was cut back by 0 bases and J by 0 bases. This CDR3 contains 15 residues. Germline CDR1 and CDR2: SGHNT and YYREEE (reference sequence). CDR3 DNA sequence: TGTGCCAGCAGCTTGGGCGGGAGCTCCTACAATGAGCAGTTCTTC. Residues: CASSLGGSSYNEQFF.

This rearrangement joins TRBV6-1 to TRBJ1-2, with D hard to call. V lost 4 bases to trimming and J lost 0 bases, with 15 bases between them. Germline CDR1 and CDR2: MNHNS and SASEGT. The CDR3 runs 16 residues. The CDR3 loop reads CASSANGLIPNYGYTF. In DNA, the CDR3 is TGTGCCAGCAGTGCCAATGGACTGATACCTAACTATGGCTACACCTTC.

This chain links TRBV6-5 with TRBJ2-2; D assignment may be TRBD1 or TRBD2 (5 bases each). CDR3 size: 14 residues. Trimming stripped 8 bases from V and 4 bases from J, with 14 bases between. Germline V gives CDR1 MNHEY, CDR2 SVGAGI. DNA for the CDR3: TGTGCCAGCCGGGACCAGCCTATCACCGGGGAGCTGTTTTTT. Its protein product is CASRDQPITGELFF.

The rearrangement joins TRBV5-6 to TRBJ2-2; TRBD1 might be the D (6 bases). Per the germline V gene, CDR1 is SGHDT and CDR2 is YYEEEE. CDR3 size: 17 residues. V gave up 1 base and J gave up 1 base, with 14 bases separating them. The CDR3 nucleotides read TGTGCCAGCAGCTTGTATGGGGTCAGGGGGAACACCGGGGAGCTGTTTTTT. Amino acids: CASSLYGVRGNTGELFF.

CDR3 in amino acids: CASSITSGSVEDTQYF. CDR3 DNA: TGTGCCAGCAGCATCACTAGCGGGAGTGTTGAAGATACGCAGTATTTT. The chain recombines TRBV7-9 with TRBJ2-3; 11 bases are shared with TRBD2. The J segment lost 5 bases and the V segment lost 5 bases, leaving 9 bases of the junction unmatched. Germline CDR1 is SEHNR and CDR2 is FQNEAQ (reference sequence). This CDR3 comprises 16 residues.

The J gene is TRBJ1-1, the V gene TRBV4-3; 7 nucleotides line up with TRBD1. CDR3 size: 15 residues. Germline V lookup: CDR1 LGHNA, CDR2 YSLEER. Germline trimming cut 0 bases from V and 4 bases from J; bases unmatched to any gene: 5. The DNA of the CDR3 is TGCGCCAGCAGCCAAGAAAGGGGGCGAGTCACTGAAGCTTTCTTT. It encodes CASSQERGRVTEAFF.

This sequence joins TRBV7-2 and TRBJ2-1; D possibly uses TRBD1 or TRBD2 (5 bases each). V was shortened by 2 bases and J by 2 bases, with 13 bases between the two germline ends. This CDR3 contains 16 residues. Germline CDR1 is SGHTA and CDR2 is FQGNSA. The CDR3 is CASSLRWGKTYNEQFF. The CDR3 DNA reads TGTGCCAGCAGCTTACGATGGGGGAAGACCTACAATGAGCAGTTCTTC.

As regards this clone: Other DNA variants within this sample encode the same CDR3. The J gene is TRBJ2-7, the V gene TRBV7-2, with D uncertain. The germline V gene encodes CDR1 SGHTA and CDR2 FQGNSA. The CDR3 consists of 11 residues. V gave up 4 bases and J gave up 3 bases, with 4 bases separating them. The CDR3 spells CASSSVYEQYF. CDR3 in DNA: TGTGCCAGCAGCTCTGTCTACGAGCAGTACTTC.

The chain carries TRBV9 and TRBJ2-3, with a tentative D call TRBD1 (6 bases). The CDR3 is 15 amino acids. The V end lost 4 bases, the J end lost 3 bases, and 15 bases lay between the germline ends. CDR1 is SGDLS and CDR2 is YYNGEE in the germline V gene. The CDR3 sequence: CASSFRGQGTDTQYF. The CDR3 DNA reads as TGTGCCAGCAGCTTCAGAGGGCAGGGGACAGATACGCAGTATTTT.

CDR3 bases: TGCGCCAGCAGTTGGAACCCGGGACAGGGGACCATGAACACTGAAGCTTTCTTT. Translated: CASSWNPGQGTMNTEAFF. The rearrangement links TRBV5-1 to TRBJ1-1; 10 nucleotides align to TRBD1. The CDR3 runs 18 residues. Germline loops: CDR1 SGHRS, CDR2 YFSETQ. The junction had 13 bases not matched to a gene; V was cut back by 5 bases and J by 0 bases.

The V gene is TRBV29-1, the J gene TRBJ2-2; 9 bases fit TRBD2. Germline loops: CDR1 SQVTM, CDR2 ANQGSEA. Unmatched junction bases numbered 4, after V lost 6 bases and J lost 2 bases. The CDR3 runs 14 residues. CDR3 loop: CSVGSGGNTGELFF. In nucleotides, the CDR3 is TGCAGCGTGGGTAGCGGGGGCAACACCGGGGAGCTGTTTTTT.

This chain joins TRBV7-2 and TRBJ2-3; TRBD2 agrees at 8 bases. The trim removed 4 bases at V and 3 bases at J, leaving 9 bases unmatched. The germline gives CDR1 SGHTA, CDR2 FQGNSA. The CDR3 length is 16 residues. The CDR3 reads CASSYRSGLETDTQYF. In DNA, the CDR3 is TGTGCCAGCAGCTATAGGTCGGGACTAGAAACAGATACGCAGTATTTT. Full variable domain (remainder filled in from reference TRBV7-2 and TRBJ2-3): GAGVSQSPSNKVTEKGKDVELRCDPISGHTALYWYRQSLGQGLEFLIYFQGNSAPDKSGLPSDRFSAERTGGSVSTLTIQRTQQEDSAVYLCASSYRSGLETDTQYFGPGTRLTVL.

This clone appeared a single time. This chain uses TRBV28 with TRBJ2-5; 7 nucleotides line up with TRBD1. CDR1 MDHEN and CDR2 SYDVKM come from the germline V gene. CDR3 length: 13 residues. J lost 13 bases, V lost 7 bases, and 15 bases had no gene match. The CDR3 DNA sequence: TGTGCCAGCACCGCCGGGACAGTTCTTACTTGGTACTTC. It is translated as CASTAGTVLTWYF.

With respect to this clone: Other nucleotide sequences in the sample specify the same CDR3. DNA of the CDR3: TGTGCCATCAGTGAGTCGAGGACAGATACGCAGTATTTT. Residues: CAISESRTDTQYF. V usage is TRBV10-3 and J usage is TRBJ2-3; no reliable D call. The CDR3 has 13 residues. Germline V CDR1 and CDR2: ENHRY, SYGVKD. The V and J ends lost 0 bases and 3 bases respectively, with 4 bases between them.

In DNA, the CDR3 is TGTGCCACCGCCAGGGGCTCGGATTCACCCCTCCACTTT. Its translation: CATARGSDSPLHF. The rearrangement uses TRBV6-5 and TRBJ1-6; perhaps TRBD1 as D (6 bases). Deletions cut 10 bases from V and 8 bases from J, with 15 bases between. This CDR3 has 13 residues. Germline V gives CDR1 MNHEY, CDR2 SVGAGI.

The chain recombines TRBV30 with TRBJ2-1; TRBD2 agrees at 8 bases. J gave up 9 bases and V 0 bases, and 4 bases lay outside the gene matches. Germline V CDR1 and CDR2: GTSNPN, SVGIG (reference sequence). The length of the CDR3 is 13 residues. CDR3 nucleotides: TGTGCCTGGAGTGTACAGCGGGGGTCTGAGCAGTTCTTC. Its translation: CAWSVQRGSEQFF.

As concerns this clone: One end of the junction is discordant with germline, which a read error may explain. This sequence joins TRBV7-7 and TRBJ2-1; 8 nucleotides match TRBD2. CDR1 and CDR2 from the germline V gene are SSHAT and FNYEAQ (reference sequence). This CDR3 has 15 amino acids. As DNA, the CDR3 is TGTGCTAGCAGCCAGCATTTAGCGGGAATCAATGAGCAGTTCTTC. It translates to CASSQHLAGINEQFF.

V usage is TRBV7-2 and J usage is TRBJ1-6, with D unclear. Trimming took 2 bases from V and 5 from J, leaving 16 bases between them. The CDR3 extends over 17 amino acids. The germline CDR1 and CDR2 sequences are SGHTA and FQGNSA. The CDR3 spells CASSLSIGSADNSPLHF. For the CDR3, the DNA is TGTGCCAGCAGCTTAAGTATCGGGTCGGCCGATAATTCACCCCTCCACTTT.

J is TRBJ1-5 and V is TRBV19; no reliable D call. Trimming stripped 7 bases from V and 8 bases from J, with 12 bases between. This CDR3 has 12 residues. Per germline, CDR1 LNHDA and CDR2 SQIVND (reference sequence). CDR3 DNA sequence: TGTGCCAGTAATCTGGATTGGGAGCCCCAGCATTTT. Amino acid sequence: CASNLDWEPQHF.